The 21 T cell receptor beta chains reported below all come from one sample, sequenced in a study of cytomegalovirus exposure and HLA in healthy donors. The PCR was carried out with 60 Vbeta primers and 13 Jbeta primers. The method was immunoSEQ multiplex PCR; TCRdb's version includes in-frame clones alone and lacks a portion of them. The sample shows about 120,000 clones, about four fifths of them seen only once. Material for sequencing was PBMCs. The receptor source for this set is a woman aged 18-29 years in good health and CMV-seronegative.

The CDR3 sequence is CASSYQEQFFMNTEAFF. DNA for the CDR3: TGTGCCAGCAGTTATCAGGAACAGTTCTTTATGAACACTGAAGCTTTCTTT. The chain recombines TRBV5-6 with TRBJ1-1; no firm D call. V lost 5 bases and J 0 bases, leaving 20 bases between the germline ends. The CDR3 sequence is 17 residues long. Per the germline V gene, CDR1 is SGHDT and CDR2 is YYEEEE.

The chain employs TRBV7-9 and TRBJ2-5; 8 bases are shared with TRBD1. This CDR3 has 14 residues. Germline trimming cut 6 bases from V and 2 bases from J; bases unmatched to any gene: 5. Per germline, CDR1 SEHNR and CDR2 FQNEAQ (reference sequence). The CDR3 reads CASSFGTGQETQYF. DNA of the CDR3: TGTGCCAGCAGTTTCGGGACAGGACAAGAGACCCAGTACTTC. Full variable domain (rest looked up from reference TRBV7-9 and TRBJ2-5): DTGVSQNPRHKITKRGQNVTFRCDPISEHNRLYWYRQTLGQGPEFLTYFQNEAQLEKSRLLSDRFSAERPKGSFSTLEIQRTEQGDSAMYLCASSFGTGQETQYFGPGTRLLVL.

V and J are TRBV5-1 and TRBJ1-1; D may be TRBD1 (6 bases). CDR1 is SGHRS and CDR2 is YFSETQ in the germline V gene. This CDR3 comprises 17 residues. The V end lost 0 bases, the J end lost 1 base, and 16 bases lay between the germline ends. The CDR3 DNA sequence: TGCGCCAGCAGCTTGGGGGCCTACAGGGAGGGGAACACTGAAGCTTTCTTT. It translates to CASSLGAYREGNTEAFF.

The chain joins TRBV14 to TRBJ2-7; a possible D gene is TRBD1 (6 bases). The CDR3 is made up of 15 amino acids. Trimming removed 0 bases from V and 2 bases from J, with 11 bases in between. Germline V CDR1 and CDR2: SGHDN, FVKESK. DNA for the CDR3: TGTGCCAGCAGCCAAGATTCGCAGGGGACCTACGAGCAGTACTTC. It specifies CASSQDSQGTYEQYF.

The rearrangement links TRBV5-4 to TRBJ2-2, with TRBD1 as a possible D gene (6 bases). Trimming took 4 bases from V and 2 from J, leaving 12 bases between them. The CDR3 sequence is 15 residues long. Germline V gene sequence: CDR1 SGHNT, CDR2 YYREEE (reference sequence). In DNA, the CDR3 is TGTGCCAGCAGCCGCCGGGACACCAACACCGGGGAGCTGTTTTTT. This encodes CASSRRDTNTGELFF.

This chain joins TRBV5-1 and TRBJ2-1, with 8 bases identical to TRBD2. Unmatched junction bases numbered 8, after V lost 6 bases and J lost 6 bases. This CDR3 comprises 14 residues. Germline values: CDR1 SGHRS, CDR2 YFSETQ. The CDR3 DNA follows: TGCGCCAGCAACCGGGACGGGGGGGGCAATGAGCAGTTCTTC. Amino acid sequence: CASNRDGGGNEQFF.

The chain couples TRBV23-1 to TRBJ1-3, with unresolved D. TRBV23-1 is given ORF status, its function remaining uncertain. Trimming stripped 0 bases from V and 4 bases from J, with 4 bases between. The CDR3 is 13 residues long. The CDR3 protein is CASSQSSGNTIYF. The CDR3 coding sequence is TGCGCCAGCAGTCAATCTTCGGGAAACACCATATATTTT.

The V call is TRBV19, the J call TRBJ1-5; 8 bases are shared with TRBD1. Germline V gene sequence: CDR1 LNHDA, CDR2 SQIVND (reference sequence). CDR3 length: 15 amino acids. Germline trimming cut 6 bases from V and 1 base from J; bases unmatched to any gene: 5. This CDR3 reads CASRAGGISNQPQHF. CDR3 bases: TGTGCCAGTAGGGCAGGGGGCATAAGCAATCAGCCCCAGCATTTT.

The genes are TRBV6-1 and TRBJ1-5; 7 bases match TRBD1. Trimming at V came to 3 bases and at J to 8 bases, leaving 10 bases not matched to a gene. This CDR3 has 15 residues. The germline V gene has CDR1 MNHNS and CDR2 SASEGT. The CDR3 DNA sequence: TGTGCCAGCAGTGATTCACAGGGGAGGTTAGAGCCCCAGCATTTT. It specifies CASSDSQGRLEPQHF.

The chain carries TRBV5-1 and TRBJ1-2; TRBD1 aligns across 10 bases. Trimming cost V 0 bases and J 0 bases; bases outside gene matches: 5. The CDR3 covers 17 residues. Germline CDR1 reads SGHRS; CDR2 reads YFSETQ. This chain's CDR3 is CASSLGQGATANYGYTF. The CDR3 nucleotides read TGCGCCAGCAGCTTGGGACAGGGGGCGACAGCTAACTATGGCTACACCTTC.

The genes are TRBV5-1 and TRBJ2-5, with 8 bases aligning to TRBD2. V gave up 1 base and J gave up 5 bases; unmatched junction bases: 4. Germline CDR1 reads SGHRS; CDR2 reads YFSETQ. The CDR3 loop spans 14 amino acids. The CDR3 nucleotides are TGCGCCAGCAGCTTGACTAGCGGATTCGAGACCCAGTACTTC. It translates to CASSLTSGFETQYF.

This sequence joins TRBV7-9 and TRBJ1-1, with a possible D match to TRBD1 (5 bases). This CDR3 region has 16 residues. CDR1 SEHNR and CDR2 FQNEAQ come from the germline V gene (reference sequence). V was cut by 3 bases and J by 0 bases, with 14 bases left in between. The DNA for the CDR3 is TGTGCCAGCAGCTTTCCCTTTCAGGGCATGAACACTGAAGCTTTCTTT. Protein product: CASSFPFQGMNTEAFF.

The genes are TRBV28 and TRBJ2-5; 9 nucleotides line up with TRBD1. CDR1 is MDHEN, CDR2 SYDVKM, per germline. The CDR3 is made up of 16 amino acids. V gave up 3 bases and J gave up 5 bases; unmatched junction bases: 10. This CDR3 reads CASSLVFGQGMETQYF. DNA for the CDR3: TGTGCCAGCAGTTTGGTCTTCGGACAGGGGATGGAGACCCAGTACTTC. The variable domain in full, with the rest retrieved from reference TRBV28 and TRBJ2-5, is DVKVTQSSRYLVKRTGEKVFLECVQDMDHENMFWYRQDPGLGLRLIYFSYDVKMKEKGDIPEGYSVSREKKERFSLILESASTNQTSMYLCASSLVFGQGMETQYFGPGTRLLVL.

In nucleotides, the CDR3 is TGTGCCAGCAGCTTGTCGGGGAATTCACCCCTCCACTTT. It yields the protein CASSLSGNSPLHF. This chain links TRBV5-6 with TRBJ1-6; the D is unclear. Trimming left V 1 base short and J 7 bases short, with 6 bases between. The germline V gene has CDR1 SGHDT and CDR2 YYEEEE. The length of the CDR3 is 13 residues.

CDR3 DNA: TGTGCCAGCAGCGATAAGACAGGAATCACCAAAGAAAAACTGTTTTTT. This gives the protein CASSDKTGITKEKLFF. This chain uses TRBV5-6 with TRBJ1-4; TRBD1 might be the D (6 bases). Deletions cut 4 bases from V and 8 bases from J, with 21 bases between. The CDR3 has 16 amino acids. The germline CDR1 and CDR2 sequences are SGHDT and YYEEEE.

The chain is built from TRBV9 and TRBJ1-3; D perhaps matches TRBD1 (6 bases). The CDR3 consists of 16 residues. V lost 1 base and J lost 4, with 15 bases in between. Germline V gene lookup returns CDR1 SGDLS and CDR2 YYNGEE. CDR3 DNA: TGTGCCAGCAGCGTATCTAAACAGGGCTCGGGAAACACCATATATTTT. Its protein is CASSVSKQGSGNTIYF. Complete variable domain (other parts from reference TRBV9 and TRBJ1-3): DSGVTQTPKHLITATGQRVTLRCSPRSGDLSVYWYQQSLDQGLQFLIQYYNGEERAKGNILERFSAQQFPDLHSELNLSSLELGDSALYFCASSVSKQGSGNTIYFGEGSWLTVV.

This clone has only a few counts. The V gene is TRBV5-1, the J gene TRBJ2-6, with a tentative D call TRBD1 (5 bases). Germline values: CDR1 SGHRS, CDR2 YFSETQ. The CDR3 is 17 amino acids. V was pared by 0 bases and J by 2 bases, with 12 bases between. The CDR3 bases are TGCGCCAGCAGCTTGGAACAGGCTCCTCCTGGGGCCAACGTCCTGACTTTC. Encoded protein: CASSLEQAPPGANVLTF. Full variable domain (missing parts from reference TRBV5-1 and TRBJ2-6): KAGVTQTPRYLIKTRGQQVTLSCSPISGHRSVSWYQQTPGQGLQFLFEYFSETQRNKGNFPGRFSGRQFSNSRSEMNVSTLELGDSALYLCASSLEQAPPGANVLTFGAGSRLTVL.

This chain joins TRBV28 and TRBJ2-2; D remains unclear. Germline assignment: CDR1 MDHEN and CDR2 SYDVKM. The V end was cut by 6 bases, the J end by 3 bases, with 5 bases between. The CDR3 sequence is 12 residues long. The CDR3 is CASRSDTGELFF. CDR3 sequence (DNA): TGTGCCAGCAGGTCAGACACCGGGGAGCTGTTTTTT. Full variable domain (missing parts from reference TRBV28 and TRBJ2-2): DVKVTQSSRYLVKRTGEKVFLECVQDMDHENMFWYRQDPGLGLRLIYFSYDVKMKEKGDIPEGYSVSREKKERFSLILESASTNQTSMYLCASRSDTGELFFGEGSRLTVL.

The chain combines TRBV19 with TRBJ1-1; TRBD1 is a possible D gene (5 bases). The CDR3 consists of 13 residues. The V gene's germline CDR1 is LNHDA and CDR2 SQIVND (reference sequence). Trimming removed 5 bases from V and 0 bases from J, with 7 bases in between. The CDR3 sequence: CASSSGMNTEAFF. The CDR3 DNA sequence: TGTGCCAGTAGTTCAGGGATGAACACTGAAGCTTTCTTT.

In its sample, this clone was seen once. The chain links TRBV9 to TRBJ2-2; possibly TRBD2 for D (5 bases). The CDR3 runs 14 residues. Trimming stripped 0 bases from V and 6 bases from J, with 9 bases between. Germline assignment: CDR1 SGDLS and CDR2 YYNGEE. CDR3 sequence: CASSVGSGSGELFF. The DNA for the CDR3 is TGTGCCAGCAGCGTAGGATCGGGGTCCGGGGAGCTGTTTTTT.

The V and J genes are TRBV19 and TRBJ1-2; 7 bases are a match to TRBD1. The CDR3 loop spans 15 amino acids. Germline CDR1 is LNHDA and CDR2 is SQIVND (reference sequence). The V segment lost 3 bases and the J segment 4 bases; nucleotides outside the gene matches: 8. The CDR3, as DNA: TGTGCCAGTAGTATCGGAACAGGGGCAGCCTATGGCTACACCTTC. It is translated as CASSIGTGAAYGYTF.